This TCR beta chain was identified during a study of blood T cell repertoires in COVID-19. The CDR3 has 16 residues. The germline V gene encodes CDR1 ENHRY and CDR2 SYGVKD. Germline trimming cut 5 bases from V and 0 bases from J; bases unmatched to any gene: 6. Here immunoSEQ multiplex PCR was the method, and the copy in TCRdb shows in-frame clones only, minus some. The sample shows roughly 70,000 clones, 89% of them seen only once. The receptor's source is a man older than 75 with acute or convalescent COVID-19. The gene calls are TRBV10-3 and TRBJ2-2; 7 nucleotides line up with TRBD2. The sequenced sample consisted of peripheral blood. In nucleotides, the CDR3 is TGTGCCATCAGTCAGCGGGGAGGAGCGAACACCGGGGAGCTGTTTTTT. Protein product: CAISQRGGANTGELFF.